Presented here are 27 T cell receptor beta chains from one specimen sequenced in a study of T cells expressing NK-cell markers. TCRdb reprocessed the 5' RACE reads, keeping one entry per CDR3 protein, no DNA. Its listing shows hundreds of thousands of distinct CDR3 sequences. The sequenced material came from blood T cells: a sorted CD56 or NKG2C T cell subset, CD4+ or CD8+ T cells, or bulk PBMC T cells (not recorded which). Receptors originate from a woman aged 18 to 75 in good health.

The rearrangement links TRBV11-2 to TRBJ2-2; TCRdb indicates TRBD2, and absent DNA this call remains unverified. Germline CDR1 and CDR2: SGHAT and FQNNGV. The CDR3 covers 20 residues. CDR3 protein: CASNLRKTSGGAYGTGELFF.

CDR3: CSAPRGGSLVAFF. The chain couples TRBV20-1 to TRBJ1-1; the TRBD1 assignment by TCRdb is unverifiable without DNA. CDR1 is DFQATT and CDR2 is SNEGSKA in the germline V gene (reference sequence). The CDR3 has 13 amino acids.

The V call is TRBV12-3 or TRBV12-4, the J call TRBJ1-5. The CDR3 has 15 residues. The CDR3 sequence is CASRHGSQGGQPQHF.

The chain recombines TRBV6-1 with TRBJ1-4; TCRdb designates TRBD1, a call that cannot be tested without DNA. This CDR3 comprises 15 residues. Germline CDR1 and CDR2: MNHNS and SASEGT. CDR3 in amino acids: CASIPSGRRDEKLFF.

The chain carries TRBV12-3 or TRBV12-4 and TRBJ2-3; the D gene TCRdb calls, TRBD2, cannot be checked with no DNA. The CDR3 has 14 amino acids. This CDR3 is CASAARSGRDTQYF.

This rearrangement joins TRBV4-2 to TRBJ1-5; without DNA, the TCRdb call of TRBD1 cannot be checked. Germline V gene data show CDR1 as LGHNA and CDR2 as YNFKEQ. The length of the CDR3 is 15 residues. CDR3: CASSHTFPSNQPQHF.

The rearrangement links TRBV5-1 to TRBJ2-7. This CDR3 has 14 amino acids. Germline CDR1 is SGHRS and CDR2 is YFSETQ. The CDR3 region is CASSPIDNPYEQYF. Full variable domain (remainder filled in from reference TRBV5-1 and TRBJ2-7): KAGVTQTPRYLIKTRGQQVTLSCSPISGHRSVSWYQQTPGQGLQFLFEYFSETQRNKGNFPGRFSGRQFSNSRSEMNVSTLELGDSALYLCASSPIDNPYEQYFGPGTRLTVT.

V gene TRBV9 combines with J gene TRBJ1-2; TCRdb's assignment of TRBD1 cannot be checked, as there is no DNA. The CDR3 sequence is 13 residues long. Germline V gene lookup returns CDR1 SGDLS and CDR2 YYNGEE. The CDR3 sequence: CASSVEDRYGYTF.

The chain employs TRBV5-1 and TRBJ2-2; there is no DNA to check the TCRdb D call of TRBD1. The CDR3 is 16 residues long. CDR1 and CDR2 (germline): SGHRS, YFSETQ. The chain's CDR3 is CASSLLTGRDTGELFF.

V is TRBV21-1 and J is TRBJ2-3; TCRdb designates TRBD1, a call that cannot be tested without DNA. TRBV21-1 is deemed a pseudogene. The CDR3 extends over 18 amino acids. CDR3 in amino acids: CASSKVKRGLAVTDTQYF.

The CDR3 sequence: CGGSRDNYGYTF. The chain recombines TRBV7-3 with TRBJ1-2. Germline assignment: CDR1 SGHTA and CDR2 FQGTGA. CDR3 length: 12 residues.

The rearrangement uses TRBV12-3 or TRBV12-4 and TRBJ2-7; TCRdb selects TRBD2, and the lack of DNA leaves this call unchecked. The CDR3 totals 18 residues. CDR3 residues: CASSFGLAGGPFTYEQYF.

The CDR3: CATLAGGGETQYF. The rearrangement links TRBV10-3 to TRBJ2-5; TCRdb calls TRBD2, which cannot be checked without DNA. This CDR3 contains 13 residues. Germline V gene data show CDR1 as ENHRY and CDR2 as SYGVKD.

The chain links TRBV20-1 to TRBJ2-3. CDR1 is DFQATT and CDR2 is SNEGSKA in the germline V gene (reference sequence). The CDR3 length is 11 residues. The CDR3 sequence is CSARETGTQYF.

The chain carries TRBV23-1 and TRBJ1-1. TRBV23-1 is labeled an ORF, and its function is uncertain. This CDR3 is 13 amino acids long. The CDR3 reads CASSQWTGTEAFF.

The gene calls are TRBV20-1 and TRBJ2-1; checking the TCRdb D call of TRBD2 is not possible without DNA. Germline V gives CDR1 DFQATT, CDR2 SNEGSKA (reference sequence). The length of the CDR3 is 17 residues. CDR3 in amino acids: CSAGTLTTSGKVGEQFF.

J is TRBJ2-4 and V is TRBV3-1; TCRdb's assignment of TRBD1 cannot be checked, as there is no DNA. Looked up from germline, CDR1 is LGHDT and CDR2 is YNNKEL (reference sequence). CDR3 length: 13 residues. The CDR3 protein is CASSPNGGDIQYF.

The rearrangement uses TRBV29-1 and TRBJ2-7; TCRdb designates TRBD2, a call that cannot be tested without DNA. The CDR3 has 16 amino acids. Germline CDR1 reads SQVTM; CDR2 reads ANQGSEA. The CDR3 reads CSVDMSGTSGMREQYF.

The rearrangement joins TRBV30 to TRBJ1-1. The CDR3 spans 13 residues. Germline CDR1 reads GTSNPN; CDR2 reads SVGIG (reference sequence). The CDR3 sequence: CAWVLRANTEAFF. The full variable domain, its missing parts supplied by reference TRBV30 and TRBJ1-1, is SQTIHQWPATLVQPVGSPLSLECTVEGTSNPNLYWYRQAAGRGLQLLFYSVGIGQISSEVPQNLSASRPQDRQFILSSKKLLLSDSGFYLCAWVLRANTEAFFGQGTRLTVV.

CDR3 sequence: CASSVGPTGSGNEQFF. The rearrangement joins TRBV9 to TRBJ2-1; with no DNA, the TCRdb D assignment of TRBD1 cannot be verified. This CDR3 region has 16 residues. In germline, CDR1 is SGDLS, CDR2 YYNGEE. The full variable domain, its missing parts supplied by reference TRBV9 and TRBJ2-1, is DSGVTQTPKHLITATGQRVTLRCSPRSGDLSVYWYQQSLDQGLQFLIQYYNGEERAKGNILERFSAQQFPDLHSELNLSSLELGDSALYFCASSVGPTGSGNEQFFGPGTRLTVL.

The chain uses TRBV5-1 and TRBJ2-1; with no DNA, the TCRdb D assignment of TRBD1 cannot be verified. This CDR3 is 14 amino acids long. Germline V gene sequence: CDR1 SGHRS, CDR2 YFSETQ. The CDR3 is CASSFGQGGYEQFF.

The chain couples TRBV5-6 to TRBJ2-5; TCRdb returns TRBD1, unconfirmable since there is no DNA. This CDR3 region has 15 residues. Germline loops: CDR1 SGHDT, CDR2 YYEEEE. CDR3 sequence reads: CASSLVATGGKTQYF.

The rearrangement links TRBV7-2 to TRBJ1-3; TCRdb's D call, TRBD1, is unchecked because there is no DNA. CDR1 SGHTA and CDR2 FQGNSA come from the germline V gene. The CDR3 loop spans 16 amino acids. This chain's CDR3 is CASSQDRGLGGNTIYF.

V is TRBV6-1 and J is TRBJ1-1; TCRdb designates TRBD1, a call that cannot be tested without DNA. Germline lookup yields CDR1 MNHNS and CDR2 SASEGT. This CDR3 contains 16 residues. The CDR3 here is CASSPLWNERNREAFF.

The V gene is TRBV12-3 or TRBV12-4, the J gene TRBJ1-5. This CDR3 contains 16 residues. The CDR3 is CASSLLDGHSNQPQHF.

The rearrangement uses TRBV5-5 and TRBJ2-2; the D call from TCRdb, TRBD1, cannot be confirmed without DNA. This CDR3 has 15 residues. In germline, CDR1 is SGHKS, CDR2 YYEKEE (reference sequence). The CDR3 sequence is CASRTRTENTGELFF. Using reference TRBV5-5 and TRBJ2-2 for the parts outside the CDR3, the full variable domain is DAGVTQSPTHLIKTRGQQVTLRCSPISGHKSVSWYQQVLGQGPQFIFQYYEKEERGRGNFPDRFSARQFPNYSSELNVNALLLGDSALYLCASRTRTENTGELFFGEGSRLTVL.

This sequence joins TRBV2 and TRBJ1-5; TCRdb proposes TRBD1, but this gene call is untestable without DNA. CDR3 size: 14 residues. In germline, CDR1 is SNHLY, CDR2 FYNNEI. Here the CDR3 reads CASSANRGNQPQHF.